This TCR beta chain is drawn from a study of cytomegalovirus exposure and HLA in healthy donors. Study-wide points: In a later analysis, TCR beta V- and J-gene trimming showed a link to a missense DCLRE1C variant. The study designated around 150 TCR beta chains cytomegalovirus-associated.

A word on this clone: Antigen specificity is unknown.

This PCR relied on a set of 60 Vbeta primers and 13 Jbeta primers. This table comes from immunoSEQ multiplex PCR, and its TCRdb copy is limited to in-frame clones, with some not included. The data contain around 80,000 clones, under 65% of them seen just once; the ten biggest clones take up 4.4%. Trimming cost V 1 base and J 2 bases, with 6 bases left between them. CDR1 SGHRS and CDR2 YFSETQ come from the germline V gene. There are 13 residues in the CDR3. The TCR comes from a male donor in good health and CMV-seropositive. The specimen sequenced was PBMCs. The V and J genes are TRBV5-1 and TRBJ1-1; D remains unclear. CDR3 in DNA: TGCGCCAGCAGCTTGACGGGAAACACTGAAGCTTTCTTT. Protein sequence: CASSLTGNTEAFF. Full variable domain (rest looked up from reference TRBV5-1 and TRBJ1-1): KAGVTQTPRYLIKTRGQQVTLSCSPISGHRSVSWYQQTPGQGLQFLFEYFSETQRNKGNFPGRFSGRQFSNSRSEMNVSTLELGDSALYLCASSLTGNTEAFFGQGTRLTVV.